Here is one T cell receptor (beta chain) with its context. The antigen remains unidentified. The CDR3 has 13 residues. Trimming pared 2 bases from V and 4 bases from J, leaving 9 bases between. Germline V gene lookup returns CDR1 PRHDT and CDR2 FYEKMQ (reference sequence). The data were obtained in a study of T cells after yellow fever vaccination. About the study: It was SMART-Seq v4 Ultra Low Input that prepared the fractions with low cell numbers. Regarding the study as a whole: A small proportion of clonotypes was detected in both the CD4 and CD8 compartments. The booster response re-showed most primary clones: about 96% CD4, about 89% CD8.

TCR cDNA, made by 5'RACE template switching, carried an added universal primer site and UMIs. TCRdb re-called the 5' RACE reads through MiXCR, storing one row per CDR3 protein. The sample consists of approximately 450,000 distinct CDR3 sequences, around a sixth of them appearing once. The chain uses TRBV13 and TRBJ2-7; a weak D match, TRBD1 (5 bases). The sequence derives from a man younger than 35 who received the YFV17D yellow fever vaccine. Source: PBMCs, taken before the yellow fever booster vaccination. The CDR3 DNA sequence: TGTGCCAGCAGCTTATACAGGAGTTACGAGCAGTACTTC. Its protein is CASSLYRSYEQYF.